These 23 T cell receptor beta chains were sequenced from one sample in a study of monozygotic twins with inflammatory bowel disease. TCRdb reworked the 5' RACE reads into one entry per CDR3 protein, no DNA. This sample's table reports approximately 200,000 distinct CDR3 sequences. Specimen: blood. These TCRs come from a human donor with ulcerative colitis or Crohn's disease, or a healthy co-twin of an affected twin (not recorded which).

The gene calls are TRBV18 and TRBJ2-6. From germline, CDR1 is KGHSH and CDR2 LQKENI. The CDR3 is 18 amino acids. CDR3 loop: CASSPLGSPSSGANVLTF.

CDR3 in amino acids: CASKGDPTGELFF. V and J are TRBV5-1 and TRBJ2-2; no DNA is available, so the TRBD1 call from TCRdb remains unchecked. Germline V gene lookup returns CDR1 SGHRS and CDR2 YFSETQ. The CDR3 is made up of 13 amino acids.

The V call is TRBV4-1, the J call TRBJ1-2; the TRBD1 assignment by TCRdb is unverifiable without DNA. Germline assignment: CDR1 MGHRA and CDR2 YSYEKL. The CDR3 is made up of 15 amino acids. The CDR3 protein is CASSQVGGTNYGYTF.

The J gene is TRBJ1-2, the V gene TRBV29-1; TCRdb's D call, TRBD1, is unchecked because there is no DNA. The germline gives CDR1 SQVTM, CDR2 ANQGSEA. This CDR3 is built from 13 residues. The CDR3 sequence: CSVMTGLHYGYTF.

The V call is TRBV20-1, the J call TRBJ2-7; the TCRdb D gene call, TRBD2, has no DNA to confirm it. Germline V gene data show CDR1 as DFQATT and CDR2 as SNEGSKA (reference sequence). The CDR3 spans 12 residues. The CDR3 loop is CSIKGRDYEQYF.

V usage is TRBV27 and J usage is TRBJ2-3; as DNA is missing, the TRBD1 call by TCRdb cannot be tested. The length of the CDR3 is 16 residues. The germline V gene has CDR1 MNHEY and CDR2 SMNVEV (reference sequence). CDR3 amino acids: CASSLGRGPSTDTQYF.

The chain's CDR3 is CASSYVAGGNQPQHF. The chain employs TRBV6-2 or TRBV6-3 and TRBJ1-5; TCRdb gives TRBD1 as the D gene, but with no DNA this cannot be confirmed. Germline values: CDR1 MNHEY, CDR2 SVGEGT. The CDR3 runs to 15 residues.

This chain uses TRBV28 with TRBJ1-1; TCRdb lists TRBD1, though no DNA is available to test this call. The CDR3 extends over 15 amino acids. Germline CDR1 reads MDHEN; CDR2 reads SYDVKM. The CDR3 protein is CASSFSQRGGTEAFF. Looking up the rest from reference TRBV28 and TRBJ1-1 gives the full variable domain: DVKVTQSSRYLVKRTGEKVFLECVQDMDHENMFWYRQDPGLGLRLIYFSYDVKMKEKGDIPEGYSVSREKKERFSLILESASTNQTSMYLCASSFSQRGGTEAFFGQGTRLTVV.

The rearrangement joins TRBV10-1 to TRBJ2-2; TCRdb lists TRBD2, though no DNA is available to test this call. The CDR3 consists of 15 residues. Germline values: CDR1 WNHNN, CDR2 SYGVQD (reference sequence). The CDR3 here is CASSVTSGETGELFF.

CDR3 residues: CSGLGGGQETQYF. The chain employs TRBV29-1 and TRBJ2-5; TCRdb gives TRBD1 as the D gene, but with no DNA this cannot be confirmed. In germline, CDR1 is SQVTM, CDR2 ANQGSEA. The CDR3 has 13 residues.

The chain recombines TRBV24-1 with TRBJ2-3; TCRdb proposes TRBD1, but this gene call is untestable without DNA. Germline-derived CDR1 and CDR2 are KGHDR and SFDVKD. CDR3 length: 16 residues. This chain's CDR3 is CATSLTGGSTTDTQYF.

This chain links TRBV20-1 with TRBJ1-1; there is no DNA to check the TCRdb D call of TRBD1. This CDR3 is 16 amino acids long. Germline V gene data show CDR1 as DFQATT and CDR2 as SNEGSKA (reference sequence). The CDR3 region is CSARGVMVSKNSEAFF.

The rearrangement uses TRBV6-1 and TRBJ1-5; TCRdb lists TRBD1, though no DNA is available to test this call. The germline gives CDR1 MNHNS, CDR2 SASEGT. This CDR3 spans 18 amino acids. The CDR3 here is CASSEVLGTEIYGQPQHF.

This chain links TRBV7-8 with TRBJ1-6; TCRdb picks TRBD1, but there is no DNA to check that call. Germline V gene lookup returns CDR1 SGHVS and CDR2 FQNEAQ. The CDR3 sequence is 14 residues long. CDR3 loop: CASSPLRVASPLHF.

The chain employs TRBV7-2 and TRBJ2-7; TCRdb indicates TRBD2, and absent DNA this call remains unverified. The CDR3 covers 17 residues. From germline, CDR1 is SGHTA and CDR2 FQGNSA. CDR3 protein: CASSLGRTTGITYEQYF.

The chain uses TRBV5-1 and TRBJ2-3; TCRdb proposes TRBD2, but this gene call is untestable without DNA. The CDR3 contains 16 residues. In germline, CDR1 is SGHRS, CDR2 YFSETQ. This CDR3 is CASSPGLAGDTDTQYF.

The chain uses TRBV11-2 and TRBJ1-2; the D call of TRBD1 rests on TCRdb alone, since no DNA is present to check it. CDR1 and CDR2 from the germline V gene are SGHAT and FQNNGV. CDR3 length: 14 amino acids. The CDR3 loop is CASSSSSGFYGYTF. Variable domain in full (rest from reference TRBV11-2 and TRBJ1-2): EAGVAQSPRYKIIEKRQSVAFWCNPISGHATLYWYQQILGQGPKLLIQFQNNGVVDDSQLPKDRFSAERLKGVDSTLKIQPAKLEDSAVYLCASSSSSGFYGYTFGSGTRLTVV.

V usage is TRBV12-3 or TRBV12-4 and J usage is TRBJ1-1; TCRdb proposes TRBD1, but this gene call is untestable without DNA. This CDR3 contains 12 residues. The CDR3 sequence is CASRTSGTEAFF.

This CDR3 reads CSASTTDTQYF. This chain uses TRBV20-1 with TRBJ2-3. Germline CDR1 is DFQATT and CDR2 is SNEGSKA (reference sequence). The CDR3 consists of 11 residues.

The CDR3 loop reads CASSSSGGQYEQYF. V gene TRBV5-6 combines with J gene TRBJ2-7; the D gene TCRdb calls, TRBD2, cannot be checked with no DNA. CDR1 SGHDT and CDR2 YYEEEE come from the germline V gene. The CDR3 sequence is 14 residues long. The full variable domain, completed using reference TRBV5-6 and TRBJ2-7, is DAGVTQSPTHLIKTRGQQVTLRCSPKSGHDTVSWYQQALGQGPQFIFQYYEEEERQRGNFPDRFSGHQFPNYSSELNVNALLLGDSALYLCASSSSGGQYEQYFGPGTRLTVT.

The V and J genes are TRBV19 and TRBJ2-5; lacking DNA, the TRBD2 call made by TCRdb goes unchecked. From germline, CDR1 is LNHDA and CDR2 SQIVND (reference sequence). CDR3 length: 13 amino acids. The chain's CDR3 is CASSIALQETQYF.

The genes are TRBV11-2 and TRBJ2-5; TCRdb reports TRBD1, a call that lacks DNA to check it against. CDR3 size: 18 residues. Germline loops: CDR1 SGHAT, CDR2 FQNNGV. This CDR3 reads CASSLPLGAGGLSETQYF.

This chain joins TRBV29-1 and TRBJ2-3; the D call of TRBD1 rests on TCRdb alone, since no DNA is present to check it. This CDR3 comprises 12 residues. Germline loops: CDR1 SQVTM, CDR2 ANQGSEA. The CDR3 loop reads CSVQRASDTQYF.